This T cell receptor (beta chain) originates from a study of Ad26.COV2.S vaccination and SARS-CoV-2 variants. About the study: In the study, Ad26.COV2.S was injected intramuscularly once, or twice 56 days apart.

Treatment reported: over 15 received Ad26.COV2.S at low or high dose, single or two shots; about five received placebo; per-sample allocation not given. The study sampled participants on day 63 after the first vaccine or placebo injection. Generated by immunoSEQ multiplex PCR, the TCRdb table keeps only in-frame clones and is missing some. The table lists approximately 480,000 clones, 87% of them singletons. The CDR3 totals 16 residues. Germline V lookup: CDR1 SGHRS, CDR2 YFSETQ. V was cut by 0 bases and J by 4 bases, with 14 bases left in between. The material was peripheral blood, obtained in a trial of Ad26.COV2.S vaccine versus placebo. The genes are TRBV5-1 and TRBJ1-3, with D perhaps matching TRBD1 (5 bases). The receptor's source is a person between 18 and 65 years old who received the Ad26.COV2.S COVID-19 vaccine or a placebo. CDR3 region: CASSLGGADEGNTIYF. The CDR3 DNA is TGCGCCAGCAGCTTGGGGGGCGCTGATGAAGGAAACACCATATATTTT.